Each of the 23 T cell receptor beta chains below was sequenced from the same sample in a study of cytotoxic CD8 clonotypes in ibrutinib-treated CLL. Some clones are missing from TCRdb's copy, which holds only in-frame ones; the method was immunoSEQ multiplex PCR. The table shows 250,000 to 350,000 clones, with approximately 79% occurring only once. The source material was PBMCs, sampled at disease progression, from a patient treated with ibrutinib. These receptors originate from a human donor with chronic lymphocytic leukemia.

This chain links TRBV2 with TRBJ1-2; D not certain. Germline V gene sequence: CDR1 SNHLY, CDR2 FYNNEI. The CDR3 is made up of 12 amino acids. V lost 4 bases to trimming and J lost 4 bases, with 7 bases between them. DNA for the CDR3: TGTGCCAGCAGTGTCGGCGGCTATGGCTACACCTTC. It encodes CASSVGGYGYTF.

The chain recombines TRBV9 with TRBJ2-7, with D perhaps being TRBD1 or TRBD2 (5 bases each). Deletions cut 3 bases from V and 0 bases from J, with 10 bases between. CDR3 length: 14 amino acids. Looked up from germline, CDR1 is SGDLS and CDR2 is YYNGEE. The CDR3: CASSEGPSSYEQYF. CDR3 coding DNA: TGTGCCAGCAGCGAGGGACCGAGCTCCTACGAGCAGTACTTC.

CDR3 in amino acids: CASSFNNEQFF. The CDR3 DNA reads as TGTGCCAGCAGCTTTAATAATGAGCAGTTCTTC. J is TRBJ2-1 and V is TRBV7-6, with D unresolved. The V gene lost 3 bases and the J gene lost 7 bases, with 4 bases spanning the gap. The CDR3 is 11 residues long. The germline gives CDR1 SGHVS, CDR2 FNYEAQ.

The chain links TRBV19 to TRBJ2-1; D is unclear. The V end was cut by 6 bases, the J end by 10 bases, with 13 bases between. This CDR3 comprises 12 residues. The germline CDR1 and CDR2 sequences are LNHDA and SQIVND (reference sequence). This CDR3 is CASSPGPWEQFF. CDR3 in DNA: TGTGCCAGTAGCCCCGGACCTTGGGAGCAGTTCTTC. Drawing the rest from reference TRBV19 and TRBJ2-1, the complete variable domain is DGGITQSPKYLFRKEGQNVTLSCEQNLNHDAMYWYRQDPGQGLRLIYYSQIVNDFQKGDIAEGYSVSREKKESFPLTVTSAQKNPTAFYLCASSPGPWEQFFGPGTRLTVL.

The sample holds a few counts of this clone. This rearrangement joins TRBV27 to TRBJ2-2, with D uncertain. Germline V gives CDR1 MNHEY, CDR2 SMNVEV (reference sequence). Trimming cost V 5 bases and J 6 bases, with 10 bases left between them. CDR3 size: 13 residues. CDR3 in DNA: TGTGCCAGCAGTCTCGCGATGGCCGGGGAGCTGTTTTTT. It yields the protein CASSLAMAGELFF.

The rearrangement links TRBV7-9 to TRBJ1-1; tentative D call: TRBD1 (5 bases). The CDR3 has 15 residues. Trimming shortened V by 5 bases and J by 0 bases, and 13 bases separated the two germline ends. Germline V lookup: CDR1 SEHNR, CDR2 FQNEAQ (reference sequence). CDR3 sequence (DNA): TGTGCCAGCAGCGACTCGCGGGGGATGAACACTGAAGCTTTCTTT. Translated: CASSDSRGMNTEAFF. Full variable domain (outside the CDR3, taken from reference TRBV7-9 and TRBJ1-1): DTGVSQNPRHKITKRGQNVTFRCDPISEHNRLYWYRQTLGQGPEFLTYFQNEAQLEKSRLLSDRFSAERPKGSFSTLEIQRTEQGDSAMYLCASSDSRGMNTEAFFGQGTRLTVV.

This chain uses TRBV2 with TRBJ2-2, with 8 bases matching TRBD2. J was trimmed by 0 bases and V by 11 bases; bases with no gene match: 14. There are 17 residues in the CDR3. Germline CDR1 SNHLY, CDR2 FYNNEI. CDR3 sequence reads: CAVSRGGDPSNTGELFF. CDR3 in DNA: TGTGCCGTTTCACGGGGGGGAGACCCCTCGAACACCGGGGAGCTGTTTTTT.

Worth noting for this clone: An end of the junction does not agree with germline; a read error may underlie this. The chain has TRBV15 and TRBJ1-2; D remains unclear. Germline lookup yields CDR1 LNHNV and CDR2 YYDKDF (reference sequence). This CDR3 region has 15 residues. The CDR3 coding sequence is TGTGCCACCACCAGAGGAGGGTCAGACAACTATGGCTACACCTTC. Translation: CATTRGGSDNYGYTF.

This chain joins TRBV29-1 and TRBJ2-7; 7 nucleotides align to TRBD1. The V and J ends lost 4 bases and 4 bases, in that order; junction bases with no gene match: 4. Germline CDR1 reads SQVTM; CDR2 reads ANQGSEA. The CDR3 consists of 12 residues. CDR3 in amino acids: CSVGTGRYEQYF. CDR3 DNA: TGCAGCGTTGGGACAGGTCGGTACGAGCAGTACTTC.

This clone has just a few counts. This chain connects TRBV11-2 to TRBJ1-4, with D possibly matching TRBD1 (6 bases). Trimming shortened V by 6 bases and J by 8 bases, and 16 bases separated the two germline ends. The CDR3 consists of 14 residues. From germline, CDR1 is SGHAT and CDR2 FQNNGV. CDR3 in amino acids: CASRDPGQGEKLFF. The DNA of the CDR3 is TGTGCCAGCAGAGATCCGGGACAAGGGGAAAAACTGTTTTTT.

The chain uses TRBV6-5 and TRBJ1-2; 8 bases align to TRBD1. V shed 4 bases, J shed 6 bases, and the junction held 4 bases outside the gene matches. Germline CDR1 reads MNHEY; CDR2 reads SVGAGI. The CDR3 length is 13 residues. The CDR3 DNA reads as TGTGCCAGCAGTTTGGACAGGGCCGATGGCTACACCTTC. It translates to CASSLDRADGYTF.

The chain is built from TRBV18 and TRBJ1-3, with 9 bases aligning to TRBD1. This CDR3 spans 14 amino acids. Looked up from germline, CDR1 is KGHSH and CDR2 is LQKENI. Losses at the gene ends were 6 bases for V and 5 bases for J; bases not matched to a gene: 5. The CDR3 loop reads CASSATGGRNTIYF. In DNA, the CDR3 is TGTGCCAGCTCCGCGACAGGGGGACGAAACACCATATATTTT. The variable domain in full, completed from reference TRBV18 and TRBJ1-3, reads NAGVMQNPRHLVRRRGQEARLRCSPMKGHSHVYWYRQLPEEGLKFMVYLQKENIIDESGMPKERFSAEFPKEGPSILRIQQVVRGDSAAYFCASSATGGRNTIYFGEGSWLTVV.

J is TRBJ2-5 and V is TRBV5-1; D not resolved. The CDR3 runs 15 residues. Germline loops: CDR1 SGHRS, CDR2 YFSETQ. Trimming cost V 0 bases and J 3 bases, with 12 bases left between them. In DNA form, the CDR3 reads TGCGCCAGCAGCTTGGAACGTGGAATTAAAGAGACCCAGTACTTC. Translation gives CASSLERGIKETQYF.

The chain carries TRBV29-1 and TRBJ2-7; 9 bases are shared with TRBD1. The CDR3 totals 12 residues. J lost 3 bases, V lost 5 bases, and 2 bases had no gene match. The germline V gene encodes CDR1 SQVTM and CDR2 ANQGSEA. For the CDR3, the DNA is TGCAGCGTTCGGACAGGGGTCTACGAGCAGTACTTC. Its protein product is CSVRTGVYEQYF.

This chain joins TRBV14 and TRBJ2-7; D is unresolved. Germline V CDR1 and CDR2: SGHDN, FVKESK. This CDR3 spans 12 amino acids. Deletions cut 4 bases from V and 4 bases from J, with 8 bases between. CDR3 protein: CASSRNSYEQYF. The CDR3, as DNA: TGTGCCAGCAGCCGGAACAGTTACGAGCAGTACTTC.

This rearrangement joins TRBV7-9 to TRBJ1-2; TRBD1 matches 7 bases. Looked up from germline, CDR1 is SEHNR and CDR2 is FQNEAQ (reference sequence). V shed 2 bases and J 5 bases; nucleotides not matched to a gene: 11. The CDR3 runs 16 residues. The CDR3 is CASSLNSRGRGYGYTF. CDR3 nucleotides: TGTGCCAGCAGCTTAAATTCAAGGGGGCGAGGGTATGGCTACACCTTC.

This clone was picked up a small number of times. V gene TRBV7-3 combines with J gene TRBJ2-2, with D unresolved. The CDR3 is 14 amino acids. The germline V gene encodes CDR1 SGHTA and CDR2 FQGTGA. The ends were cut back, 2 bases at V and 2 bases at J, with 6 bases in the middle. Here the CDR3 reads CASSLLSNTGELFF. The CDR3 DNA reads TGTGCCAGCAGCTTACTCTCCAACACCGGGGAGCTGTTTTTT. The full variable domain, in which reference TRBV7-3 and TRBJ2-2 provide the parts outside the CDR3, is GAGVSQTPSNKVTEKGKYVELRCDPISGHTALYWYRQSLGQGPEFLIYFQGTGAADDSGLPNDRFFAVRPEGSVSTLKIQRTERGDSAVYLCASSLLSNTGELFFGEGSRLTVL.

The chain uses TRBV6-6 and TRBJ1-5; possibly TRBD1 for D (6 bases). Germline V CDR1 and CDR2: MNHNY, SVGAGI (reference sequence). Trimming cost V 5 bases and J 4 bases, with 12 bases left between them. The CDR3 consists of 14 residues. The CDR3 nucleotides are TGTGCCAGCAGTCCCACGGACAGAAATCAGCCCCAGCATTTT. Amino acid sequence: CASSPTDRNQPQHF.

The chain uses TRBV11-1 and TRBJ2-1, with 7 bases identical to TRBD2. Germline values: CDR1 SGHAT, CDR2 FQDESV (reference sequence). After removal of 1 base from V and 4 bases from J, the junction contained 4 bases not matched to a gene. This CDR3 has 15 residues. CDR3 protein: CASSLVASGYNEQFF. CDR3 bases: TGTGCCAGCAGCTTAGTAGCTAGCGGATACAATGAGCAGTTCTTC.

J is TRBJ1-1 and V is TRBV29-1, with 9 nucleotides matching TRBD1. CDR1 and CDR2 from the germline V gene are SQVTM and ANQGSEA. The CDR3 is made up of 14 amino acids. V shed 4 bases, J shed 5 bases, and the junction held 8 bases outside the gene matches. CDR3 in amino acids: CSVVSTGGVTEAFF. The CDR3, as DNA: TGCAGCGTTGTTTCGACAGGGGGAGTTACTGAAGCTTTCTTT. Full variable domain (outside the CDR3, taken from reference TRBV29-1 and TRBJ1-1): SAVISQKPSRDICQRGTSLTIQCQVDSQVTMMFWYRQQPGQSLTLIATANQGSEATYESGFVIDKFPISRPNLTFSTLTVSNMSPEDSSIYLCSVVSTGGVTEAFFGQGTRLTVV.

This sequence joins TRBV19 and TRBJ2-1; no clear D. Trimming left V 5 bases short and J 5 bases short, with 13 bases between. The CDR3 runs to 14 residues. CDR1 and CDR2 (germline): LNHDA, SQIVND (reference sequence). This CDR3 reads CASSLFGGDNEQFF. CDR3 DNA sequence: TGTGCCAGTAGTCTGTTCGGTGGGGACAATGAGCAGTTCTTC.

The J gene is TRBJ2-7, the V gene TRBV10-3; 10 bases agree with TRBD1. J gave up 4 bases and V 1 base, and 4 bases lay outside the gene matches. Germline CDR1 and CDR2: ENHRY and SYGVKD. There are 15 residues in the CDR3. The CDR3 loop is CAISEFRTGGYEQYF. The CDR3 DNA reads as TGTGCCATCAGTGAGTTTCGGACAGGGGGGTACGAGCAGTACTTC.

The count of this clone is one. This chain uses TRBV7-2 with TRBJ2-3; D unresolved. V lost 4 bases, J lost 0 bases, and 14 bases lay in between. Looked up from germline, CDR1 is SGHTA and CDR2 is FQGNSA. CDR3 size: 16 residues. The CDR3: CASSSPRLSSTDTQYF. Written as DNA, the CDR3 is TGTGCCAGCAGCTCCCCGCGTCTCTCTAGCACAGATACGCAGTATTTT. Looking up the rest from reference TRBV7-2 and TRBJ2-3 gives the full variable domain: GAGVSQSPSNKVTEKGKDVELRCDPISGHTALYWYRQSLGQGLEFLIYFQGNSAPDKSGLPSDRFSAERTGGSVSTLTIQRTQQEDSAVYLCASSSPRLSSTDTQYFGPGTRLTVL.